This T cell receptor (beta chain) was found in a study of T-cell reconstitution after alpha-beta-depleted transplantation in children. Study-wide points: Fresh T-cell production supplied most of the T-cell counts and diversity seen one year after transplant.

The CDR3 totals 14 residues. J lost 2 bases, V lost 1 base, and 2 bases had no gene match. Germline CDR1 is DFQATT and CDR2 is SNEGSKA (reference sequence). Using unique molecular identifiers, the investigators prepared the TCRbeta library. TCRdb redid the calling of the PCR reads with MiXCR, one entry per CDR3 protein. The table has about 150,000 distinct CDR3 sequences, over 8.5% seen once. This clonotype showed up many times. The antigen is not known. V usage is TRBV20-1 and J usage is TRBJ2-7, with 10 bases identical to TRBD2. Specimen: PBMCs, collected before TCRalphabeta/CD19-depleted stem cell transplant. The TCR sequence derives from a boy aged 2 to 10 with acute myeloid leukemia, due to receive a stem cell transplant. The DNA for the CDR3 is TGCAGTGCTAGAGGTCTAGCGGGAGCCTACGAGCAGTACTTC. It is translated as CSARGLAGAYEQYF.